This T cell receptor (beta chain) was found in a study of shared clonotypes between healthy human individuals. With regard to this clone: Its antigen remains unidentified.

Study findings and constraints: It was anticipated that sequencing depth would influence how many clonotypes donors shared. Few donors restricted represented genetic and exposure-history diversity.

Using immunoSEQ multiplex PCR, the repertoire was profiled, and TCRdb retains in-frame clones only, with some absent. The sample shows about 820,000 clones, about 92% of them seen only once. Naive CD8 cells lacked CD45RO, underwent positive selection for CCR7 and left out terminally differentiated effector memory CD45RA+ cells. Sequencing was performed on naive CD8+ T cells sorted from blood. The clonotype was recovered from a man aged 30-40 years in good health.

CDR3 in amino acids: CASSYSLTLPATEAFF. The DNA for the CDR3 is TGTGCCAGCAGTTACTCATTAACACTCCCGGCCACTGAAGCTTTCTTT. The V and J genes are TRBV6-5 and TRBJ1-1; D is unclear. Germline V CDR1 and CDR2: MNHEY, SVGAGI. This CDR3 spans 16 amino acids. V was pared by 0 bases and J by 4 bases, with 15 bases between.